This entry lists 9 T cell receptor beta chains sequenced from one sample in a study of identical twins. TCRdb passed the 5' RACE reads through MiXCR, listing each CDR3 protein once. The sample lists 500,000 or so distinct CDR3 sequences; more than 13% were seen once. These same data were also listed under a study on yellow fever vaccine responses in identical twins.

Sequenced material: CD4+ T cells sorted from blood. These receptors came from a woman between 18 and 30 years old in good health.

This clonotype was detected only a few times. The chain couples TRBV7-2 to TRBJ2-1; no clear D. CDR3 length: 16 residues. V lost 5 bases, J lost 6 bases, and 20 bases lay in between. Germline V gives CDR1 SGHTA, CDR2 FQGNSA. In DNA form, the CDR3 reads TGTGCCAGCAGCCTCGTGGCTAGTCGCCAACTCAATGAGCAGTTCTTC. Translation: CASSLVASRQLNEQFF.

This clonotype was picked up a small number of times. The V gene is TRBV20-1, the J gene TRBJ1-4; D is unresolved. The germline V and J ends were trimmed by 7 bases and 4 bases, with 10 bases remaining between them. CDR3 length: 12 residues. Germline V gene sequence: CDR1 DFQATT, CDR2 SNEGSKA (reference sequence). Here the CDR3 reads CSVGGINEKLFF. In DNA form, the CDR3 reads TGCAGTGTGGGAGGGATTAATGAAAAACTGTTTTTT.

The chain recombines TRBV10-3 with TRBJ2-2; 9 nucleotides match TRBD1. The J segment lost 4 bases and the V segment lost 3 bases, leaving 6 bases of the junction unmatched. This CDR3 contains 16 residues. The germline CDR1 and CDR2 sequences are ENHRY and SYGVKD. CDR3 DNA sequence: TGTGCCATCAGTGACCGACAGGACAGGGGCACCGGGGAGCTGTTTTTT. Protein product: CAISDRQDRGTGELFF.

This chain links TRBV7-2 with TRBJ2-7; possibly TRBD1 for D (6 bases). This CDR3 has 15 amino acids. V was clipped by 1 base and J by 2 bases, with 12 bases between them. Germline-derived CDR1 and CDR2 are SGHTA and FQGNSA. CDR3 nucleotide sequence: TGTGCCAGCAGCTTAGTAGGTACAGGGACCTACGAGCAGTACTTC. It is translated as CASSLVGTGTYEQYF.

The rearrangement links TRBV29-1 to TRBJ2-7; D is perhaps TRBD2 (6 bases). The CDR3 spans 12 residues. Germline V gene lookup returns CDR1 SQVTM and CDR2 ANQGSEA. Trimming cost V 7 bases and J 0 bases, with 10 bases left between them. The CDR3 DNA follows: TGCAGCGCCGGGACTCTCTCCTACGAGCAGTACTTC. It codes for CSAGTLSYEQYF.

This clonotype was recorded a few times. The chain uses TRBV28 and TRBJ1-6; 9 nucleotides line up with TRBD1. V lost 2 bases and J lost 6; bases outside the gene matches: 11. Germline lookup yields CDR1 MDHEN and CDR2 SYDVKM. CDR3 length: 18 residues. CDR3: CASSLTGQGGTINSPLHF. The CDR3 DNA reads TGTGCCAGCAGTTTAACGGGACAGGGAGGGACTATTAATTCACCCCTCCACTTT.

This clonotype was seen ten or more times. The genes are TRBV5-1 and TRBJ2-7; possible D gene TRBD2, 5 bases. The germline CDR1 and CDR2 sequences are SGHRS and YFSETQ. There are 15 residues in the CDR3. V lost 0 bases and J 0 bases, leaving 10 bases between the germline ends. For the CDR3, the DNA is TGCGCCAGCAGCTTGGAGAGGGTAAGCTCCTACGAGCAGTACTTC. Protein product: CASSLERVSSYEQYF.

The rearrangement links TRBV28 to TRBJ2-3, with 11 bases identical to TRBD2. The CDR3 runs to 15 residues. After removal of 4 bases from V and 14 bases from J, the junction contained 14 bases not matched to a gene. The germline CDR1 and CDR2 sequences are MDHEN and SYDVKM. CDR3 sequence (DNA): TGTGCCAGCAGTTCGACTAGCGGGAACCCATTACGGGGGTATTTT. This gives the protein CASSSTSGNPLRGYF.

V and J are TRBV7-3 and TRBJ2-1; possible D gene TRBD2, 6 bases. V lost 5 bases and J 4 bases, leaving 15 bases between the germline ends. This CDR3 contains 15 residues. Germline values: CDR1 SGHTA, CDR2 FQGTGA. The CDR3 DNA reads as TGTGCCAGCAGCCCCGGGAGCTCAGATTACAATGAGCAGTTCTTC. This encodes CASSPGSSDYNEQFF.